This entry features one TCR beta chain sequence. TCRdb's copy holds only in-frame clones and misses some; the assay was immunoSEQ multiplex PCR. The sample consists of some 69,000 clones, over 70% of them appearing once. The sample comes from a study of technical replicates of blood from a few donors. Source material: PBMCs. The receptor was derived from a human donor in good health. Some clones in this sample may be carry-over from other donors' samples.

CDR3 nucleotide sequence: TGTGCCAGCAGTAATTCGGGCAATCAGCCCCAGCATTTT. Its translation: CASSNSGNQPQHF. This sequence joins TRBV27 and TRBJ1-5; D is undetermined. CDR3 length equals 13 residues. V lost 5 bases, J lost 2 bases, and 7 bases lay in between. Germline CDR1 and CDR2: MNHEY and SMNVEV (reference sequence).